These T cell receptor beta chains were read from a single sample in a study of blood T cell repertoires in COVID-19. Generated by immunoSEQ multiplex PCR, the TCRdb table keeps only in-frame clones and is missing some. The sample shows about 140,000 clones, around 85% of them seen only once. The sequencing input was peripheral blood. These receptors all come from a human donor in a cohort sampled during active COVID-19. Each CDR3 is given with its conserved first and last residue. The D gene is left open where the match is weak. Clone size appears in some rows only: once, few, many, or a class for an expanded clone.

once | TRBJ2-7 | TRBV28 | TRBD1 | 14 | TGTGCCAGCATTAAGACAGGGGGTTCCTACGAGCAGTACTTC | CASIKTGGSYEQYF
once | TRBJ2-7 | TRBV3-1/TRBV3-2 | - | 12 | TGTGCCAGCAGCCAAGTTAGGGGCGAGCAGTACTTC | CASSQVRGEQYF
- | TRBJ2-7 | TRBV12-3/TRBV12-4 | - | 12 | TGTGCCAGCAGTTCAGGGGTGTTAGAGCAGTACTTC | CASSSGVLEQYF
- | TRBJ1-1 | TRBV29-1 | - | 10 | TGCAGCGTTAGCACGATTGAAGCTTTCTTT | CSVSTIEAFF
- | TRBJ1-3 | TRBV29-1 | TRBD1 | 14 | TGCAGCGTTGAAGGAGGGGGCACTGGAAACACCATATATTTT | CSVEGGGTGNTIYF
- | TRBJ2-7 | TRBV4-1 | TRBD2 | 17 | TGCGCCAGCAGCCAAGTGGAGAGCGGGGCGAGCTCCTACGAGCAGTACTTC | CASSQVESGASSYEQYF
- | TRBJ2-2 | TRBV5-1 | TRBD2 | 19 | TGCGCCAGCAGCTTTACATCTAGCGGGGGGGCCGCGAACACCGGGGAGCTGTTTTTT | CASSFTSSGGAANTGELFF
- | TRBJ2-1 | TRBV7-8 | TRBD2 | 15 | TGTGCCAGCAGCCGGACGGGGTTGCGGGGGGATGAGCAGTTCTTC | CASSRTGLRGDEQFF
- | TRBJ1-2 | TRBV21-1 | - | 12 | TGTGCCAGCCCAAGGACAGCAGGAGGCTACACCTTC | CASPRTAGGYTF
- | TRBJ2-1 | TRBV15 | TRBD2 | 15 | TGTGCCACCCGCCTCCTAGCGGGGGGCAAAAATGAGCAGTTCTTC | CATRLLAGGKNEQFF
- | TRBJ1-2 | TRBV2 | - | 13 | TGTGCCAGCCCGCCGGGAGCAACATATGGCTACACCTTC | CASPPGATYGYTF
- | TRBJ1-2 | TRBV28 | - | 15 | TGTGCCAGCAGTTTCGGGGGGGGTACTAACTATGGCTACACCTTC | CASSFGGGTNYGYTF
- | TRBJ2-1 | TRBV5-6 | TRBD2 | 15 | TGTGCCAGCAGCTTTGGCGGGGGGGGTTACAATGAGCAGTTCTTC | CASSFGGGGYNEQFF
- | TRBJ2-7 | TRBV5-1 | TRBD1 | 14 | TGCGCCAGCAGCATGAGGGGACAGTCCTACGAGCAGTACTTC | CASSMRGQSYEQYF
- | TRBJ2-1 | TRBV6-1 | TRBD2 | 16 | TGTGCCAGCAGTGATCGACCGGGACTAGCGGACAATGAGCAGTTCTTC | CASSDRPGLADNEQFF
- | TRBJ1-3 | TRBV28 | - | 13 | TGTGCCAGCGATCCGGGGGGTGGAAACACCATATATTTT | CASDPGGGNTIYF
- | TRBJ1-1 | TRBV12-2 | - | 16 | TGTGCAAGTCGCTCCGGTACTCAGGGGCGATCCACTGAAGCTTTCTTT | CASRSGTQGRSTEAFF
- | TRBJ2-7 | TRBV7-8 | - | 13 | TGTGCCAGCAGCTTAGGGGCGTCCTACGAGCAGTACTTC | CASSLGASYEQYF
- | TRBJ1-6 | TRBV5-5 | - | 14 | TGTGCCAGCAGCTTGAGGGAAGGGGATTCACCCCTCCACTTT | CASSLREGDSPLHF
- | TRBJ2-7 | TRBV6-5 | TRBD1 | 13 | TGTGCCAGCAGCAGGACAGGGATATACGAGCAGTACTTC | CASSRTGIYEQYF
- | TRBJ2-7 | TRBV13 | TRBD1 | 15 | TGTGCCAGCAGCTTAGCGGGACAGGGTCACGACGAGCAGTACTTC | CASSLAGQGHDEQYF
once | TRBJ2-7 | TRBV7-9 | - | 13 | TGTGCCAGCAGCTTAGGGTCAGGGGACGAGCAGTACTTC | CASSLGSGDEQYF
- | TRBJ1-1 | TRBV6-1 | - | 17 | TGTGCCAGCAGTGAATCTGGAGGGGTCTTTGAGGTTGCTGAAGCTTTCTTT | CASSESGGVFEVAEAFF
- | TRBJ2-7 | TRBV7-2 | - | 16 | TGTGCCAGCAGCTCCCTTCCGCAGGGGACCGGTTACGAGCAGTACTTC | CASSSLPQGTGYEQYF
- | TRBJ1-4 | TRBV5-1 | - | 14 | TGCGCCAGCAGCTTGAGGGGGTCTAATGAAAAACTGTTTTTT | CASSLRGSNEKLFF
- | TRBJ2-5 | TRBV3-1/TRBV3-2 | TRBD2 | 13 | TGTGCCAGCAGGGGGACTACGCGAGAGACCCAGTACTTC | CASRGTTRETQYF
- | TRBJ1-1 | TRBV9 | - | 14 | TGTGCCAGCAGCGCCGCCGGGGGTGACACTGAAGCTTTCTTT | CASSAAGGDTEAFF
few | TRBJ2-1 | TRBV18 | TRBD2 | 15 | TGTGCCAGCTCACAGACTAGCGGGGCCTACAATGAGCAGTTCTTC | CASSQTSGAYNEQFF
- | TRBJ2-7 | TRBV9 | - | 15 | TGTGCCAGCAGCGGGGACCAGGGGCGAGAGGACGAGCAGTACTTC | CASSGDQGREDEQYF
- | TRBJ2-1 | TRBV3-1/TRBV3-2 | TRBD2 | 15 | TGTGCCAGCAGCCTCCGGACTAGAGACTACAATGAGCAGTTCTTC | CASSLRTRDYNEQFF
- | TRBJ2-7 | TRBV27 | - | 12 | TGTGCCAGCATGGCCCAATCCTACGAGCAGTACTTC | CASMAQSYEQYF
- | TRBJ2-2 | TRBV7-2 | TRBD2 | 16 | TGTGCCAGCACACTTTCTAGCGGGAGGGCCGCCGGGGAGCTGTTTTTT | CASTLSSGRAAGELFF
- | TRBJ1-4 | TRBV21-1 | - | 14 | TGTGCCAGCAGCAAGGACAGGGGTGGTGAAAAACTGTTTTTT | CASSKDRGGEKLFF
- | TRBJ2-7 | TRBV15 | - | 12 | TGTGCCACCAGCAGAGTACCCGGCGAGCAGTACTTC | CATSRVPGEQYF
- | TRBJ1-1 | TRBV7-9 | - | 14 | TGTGCCAGCAGCTTAGTTGGGGCGCATACTGAAGCTTTCTTT | CASSLVGAHTEAFF
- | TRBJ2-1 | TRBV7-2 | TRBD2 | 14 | TGTGCCAGCAGCCGTAGCGGGGATGGTAATGAGCAGTTCTTC | CASSRSGDGNEQFF
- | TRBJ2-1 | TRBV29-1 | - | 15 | TGCAGCGTTGAACATAGACAGCCCCCCCCAGGTGAGCAGTTCTTC | CSVEHRQPPPGEQFF
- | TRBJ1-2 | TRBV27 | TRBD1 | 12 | TGTGCCAGCAGCGACCCAGGGGGCGCCTACACCTTC | CASSDPGGAYTF
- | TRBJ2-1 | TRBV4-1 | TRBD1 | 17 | TGCGCCAGCAGCCAAGTTCCCGGGACAGGGATTCTCAATGAGCAGTTCTTC | CASSQVPGTGILNEQFF
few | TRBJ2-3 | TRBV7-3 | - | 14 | TGTGCCAGCAGCCCCCCGGGAAGCACAGATACGCAGTATTTT | CASSPPGSTDTQYF
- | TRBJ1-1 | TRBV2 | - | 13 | TGTGCCTCCACCCCGGGGTCGCGGACTGAAGCTTTCTTT | CASTPGSRTEAFF
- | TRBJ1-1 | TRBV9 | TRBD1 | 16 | TGTGCCAGCAGCGTCTCCCGGGACAGTAGAAACACTGAAGCTTTCTTT | CASSVSRDSRNTEAFF
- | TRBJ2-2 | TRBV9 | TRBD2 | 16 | TGTGCCAGCAGCGTAAAGGGACTAGCGGGAGGCGGGGAGCTGTTTTTT | CASSVKGLAGGGELFF
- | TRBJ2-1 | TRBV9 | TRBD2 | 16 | TGTGCCAGCAGCGGACAGGGACTAGCGGGAGCCAATGAGCAGTTCTTC | CASSGQGLAGANEQFF
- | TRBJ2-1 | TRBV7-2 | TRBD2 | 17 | TGTGCCAGCAGCTTAGTGGGAAGGACTAGTGCCTACAATGAGCAGTTCTTC | CASSLVGRTSAYNEQFF
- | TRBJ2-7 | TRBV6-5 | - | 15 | TGTGCCAGCAGTCCCGGGGTGGGCTCCTCCTACGAGCAGTACTTC | CASSPGVGSSYEQYF